These 24 T cell receptor beta chains originate from one sample sequenced in a study of cytomegalovirus exposure and HLA in healthy donors. PCR involved 60 Vbeta and 13 Jbeta primers. Sequencing used immunoSEQ multiplex PCR; TCRdb keeps in-frame clones, though not all of them. The sample has about 140,000 clones; approximately 78% are singletons. Sample: PBMCs. Receptors originate from a woman aged 45-65 years in good health and CMV-seropositive.

This chain joins TRBV7-8 and TRBJ2-5; 10 bases agree with TRBD2. The V segment lost 3 bases and the J segment 5 bases; nucleotides outside the gene matches: 6. From germline, CDR1 is SGHVS and CDR2 FQNEAQ. This CDR3 region has 15 residues. For the CDR3, the DNA is TGTGCCAGCAGCTTGGCTAGCGGGAGCTCGGAGACCCAGTACTTC. Translated, it gives CASSLASGSSETQYF.

The CDR3 is CASRYSGGASGELFF. The CDR3 bases are TGTGCCAGCAGATACAGCGGGGGGGCTTCAGGGGAGCTGTTTTTT. The rearrangement links TRBV2 to TRBJ2-2; TRBD2 matches at 10 bases. The length of the CDR3 is 15 residues. From germline, CDR1 is SNHLY and CDR2 FYNNEI. After removal of 6 bases from V and 8 bases from J, the junction contained 9 bases not matched to a gene.

The rearrangement joins TRBV27 to TRBJ2-7; the match to TRBD1 covers 9 bases. The J segment lost 0 bases and the V segment lost 5 bases, leaving 8 bases of the junction unmatched. Germline assignment: CDR1 MNHEY and CDR2 SMNVEV (reference sequence). The CDR3 has 16 residues. The CDR3 protein is CASSRIGQGYSYEQYF. CDR3 in DNA: TGTGCCAGCAGTCGAATCGGACAGGGGTACTCCTACGAGCAGTACTTC.

The chain carries TRBV27 and TRBJ2-1, with 7 bases matching TRBD2. The CDR3 consists of 17 residues. Germline V gene lookup returns CDR1 MNHEY and CDR2 SMNVEV (reference sequence). J was trimmed by 1 base and V by 6 bases; bases with no gene match: 12. The CDR3 DNA follows: TGTGCCAGCAGCCCTAGTATGAGGGGAGGGTCCTACAATGAGCAGTTCTTC. Translation gives CASSPSMRGGSYNEQFF.

This chain uses TRBV7-9 with TRBJ2-3, with 10 nucleotides matching TRBD2. Germline-derived CDR1 and CDR2 are SEHNR and FQNEAQ (reference sequence). The CDR3 is made up of 16 amino acids. J was trimmed by 2 bases and V by 0 bases; bases with no gene match: 2. CDR3 nucleotides: TGTGCCAGCAGCTTAGCGCTAGCGGGGGCCACAGATACGCAGTATTTT. Translation: CASSLALAGATDTQYF.

This chain connects TRBV6-6 to TRBJ1-1; 7 positions agree with TRBD1. The CDR3 length is 13 residues. In germline, CDR1 is MNHNY, CDR2 SVGAGI (reference sequence). Losses at the gene ends were 4 bases for V and 7 bases for J; bases not matched to a gene: 6. CDR3: CASSSQGFREAFF. The CDR3 nucleotides read TGTGCCAGCAGTTCACAGGGGTTTCGTGAAGCTTTCTTT.

V and J are TRBV6-5 and TRBJ2-2; D gene unclear. V shed 2 bases and J shed 6 bases, with 10 bases lying between them. Per the germline V gene, CDR1 is MNHEY and CDR2 is SVGAGI. This CDR3 is 14 amino acids long. The CDR3 bases are TGTGCCAGCAGTTACGAACCGAGGTCCGGGGAGCTGTTTTTT. Amino acid sequence: CASSYEPRSGELFF.

This sequence joins TRBV30 and TRBJ2-3; 10 bases map to TRBD2. This CDR3 contains 14 residues. The germline gives CDR1 GTSNPN, CDR2 SVGIG (reference sequence). J was trimmed by 1 base and V by 5 bases; bases with no gene match: 3. In nucleotides, the CDR3 is TGTGCCTGGGCCCTAGCGGGGGGCACAGATACGCAGTATTTT. It translates to CAWALAGGTDTQYF.

This clone has just one count. The chain couples TRBV28 to TRBJ2-1; 12 bases are a match to TRBD2. Germline V gene sequence: CDR1 MDHEN, CDR2 SYDVKM. This CDR3 has 17 residues. Unmatched junction bases numbered 15, after V lost 7 bases and J lost 8 bases. The CDR3 sequence: CASNPLSGTSGLDEQFF. DNA for the CDR3: TGTGCCAGCAACCCCCTCAGTGGGACTAGCGGGTTGGATGAGCAGTTCTTC.

This rearrangement joins TRBV7-8 to TRBJ2-5, with TRBD2 identical over 7 bases. The CDR3 has 14 residues. CDR1 is SGHVS, CDR2 FQNEAQ, per germline. With V trimmed by 0 bases and J by 4 bases, 2 bases remained unmatched. The CDR3, as DNA: TGTGCCAGCAGCTTAGCGGGAGGGGTAGAGACCCAGTACTTC. Protein product: CASSLAGGVETQYF.

This chain links TRBV30 with TRBJ1-6, with TRBD1 matching over 12 bases. The CDR3 has 17 amino acids. J gave up 8 bases and V 2 bases, and 10 bases lay outside the gene matches. Germline assignment: CDR1 GTSNPN and CDR2 SVGIG (reference sequence). CDR3: CAWSPGTGGLWDSPLHF. Written as DNA, the CDR3 is TGTGCCTGGAGTCCCGGGACAGGGGGCTTATGGGATTCACCCCTCCACTTT.

This clone turned up a few times. CDR3 amino acids: CASSPSGTGTYGYTF. The CDR3 bases are TGTGCCAGCAGCCCCTCCGGGACAGGGACCTATGGCTACACCTTC. This chain connects TRBV5-6 to TRBJ1-2; 9 nucleotides line up with TRBD1. This CDR3 spans 15 amino acids. Germline V lookup: CDR1 SGHDT, CDR2 YYEEEE. Trimming at V came to 4 bases and at J to 4 bases, leaving 8 bases not matched to a gene.

V usage is TRBV5-1 and J usage is TRBJ2-1, with 10 bases fitting TRBD1. Germline loops: CDR1 SGHRS, CDR2 YFSETQ. The CDR3 runs to 13 residues. V dropped 3 bases and J dropped 7; count of bases not matched to a gene: 1. The CDR3 DNA is TGCGCCAGCAGCTGGACAGGGGGGAATGAGCAGTTCTTC. It translates to CASSWTGGNEQFF.

The chain combines TRBV2 with TRBJ2-3, with 9 bases fitting TRBD1. Germline V gene sequence: CDR1 SNHLY, CDR2 FYNNEI. The V segment lost 6 bases and the J segment 5 bases; nucleotides outside the gene matches: 6. The CDR3 runs to 14 residues. Here the CDR3 reads CASSLQGAEDTQYF. As DNA, the CDR3 is TGTGCCAGCAGCCTACAGGGGGCCGAAGATACGCAGTATTTT. Complete variable domain (other parts from reference TRBV2 and TRBJ2-3): EPEVTQTPSHQVTQMGQEVILRCVPISNHLYFYWYRQILGQKVEFLVSFYNNEISEKSEIFDDQFSVERPDGSNFTLKIRSTKLEDSAMYFCASSLQGAEDTQYFGPGTRLTVL.

V and J are TRBV28 and TRBJ1-2; D is ambiguous. Germline loops: CDR1 MDHEN, CDR2 SYDVKM. This CDR3 contains 14 residues. The ends were cut back, 3 bases at V and 4 bases at J, with 12 bases in the middle. As DNA, the CDR3 is TGTGCCAGCAGTTTTTTTTCTCCGGTCTATGGCTACACCTTC. Translating gives CASSFFSPVYGYTF.

The rearrangement joins TRBV7-8 to TRBJ2-5; the match to TRBD2 covers 11 bases. The germline V gene encodes CDR1 SGHVS and CDR2 FQNEAQ. The CDR3 consists of 19 residues. Germline trimming cut 4 bases from V and 4 bases from J; bases unmatched to any gene: 17. CDR3 sequence reads: CASSSLLAGERSLRETQYF. CDR3 sequence (DNA): TGTGCCAGCAGCTCCTTACTAGCGGGAGAAAGGAGTTTGCGAGAGACCCAGTACTTC.

The chain uses TRBV13 and TRBJ1-1, with a possible D match to TRBD1 (5 bases). There are 12 residues in the CDR3. V gave up 2 bases and J gave up 4 bases, with 5 bases separating them. From germline, CDR1 is PRHDT and CDR2 FYEKMQ (reference sequence). The CDR3 region is CASSLRGTEAFF. The CDR3 coding sequence is TGTGCCAGCAGCTTAAGGGGCACTGAAGCTTTCTTT.

CDR3 bases: TGTGCCAGCAGCTCACAGGCGGTAGACTCTGGAAACACCATATATTTT. It translates to CASSSQAVDSGNTIYF. This rearrangement joins TRBV9 to TRBJ1-3; maybe TRBD1 (5 bases). The germline CDR1 and CDR2 sequences are SGDLS and YYNGEE. Trimming pared 4 bases from V and 0 bases from J, leaving 14 bases between. The CDR3 is made up of 16 amino acids.

J is TRBJ1-4 and V is TRBV28; 10 nucleotides line up with TRBD1. This CDR3 comprises 17 residues. V lost 5 bases, J lost 1 base, and 7 bases stayed unmatched. Germline loops: CDR1 MDHEN, CDR2 SYDVKM. The CDR3: CASSDRGLRVTNEKLFF. In DNA, the CDR3 is TGTGCCAGCAGTGACAGGGGGCTAAGAGTAACTAATGAAAAACTGTTTTTT.

The rearrangement links TRBV5-1 to TRBJ2-1; D may be TRBD2 (5 bases). Germline V lookup: CDR1 SGHRS, CDR2 YFSETQ. This CDR3 has 15 residues. V lost 0 bases and J 4 bases, leaving 11 bases between the germline ends. Here the CDR3 reads CASSLAAREYNEQFF. The CDR3 DNA reads TGCGCCAGCAGCTTGGCGGCTAGGGAGTACAATGAGCAGTTCTTC.

The chain combines TRBV7-9 with TRBJ1-1; a weak D match, TRBD1 (5 bases). CDR3 length: 13 residues. Germline CDR1 SEHNR, CDR2 FQNEAQ (reference sequence). V was clipped by 5 bases and J by 3 bases, with 10 bases between them. The CDR3 region is CASSADIHTEAFF. CDR3 DNA: TGTGCCAGCAGCGCGGACATTCACACTGAAGCTTTCTTT.

The chain is built from TRBV29-1 and TRBJ1-1; 8 bases align to TRBD1. CDR3 length: 14 amino acids. With 3 bases clipped from V and 0 bases from J, the junction kept 3 bases outside the gene matches. Germline V gene lookup returns CDR1 SQVTM and CDR2 ANQGSEA. The CDR3 DNA is TGCAGCGTTGACCCGGGACAGGTGAACACTGAAGCTTTCTTT. Amino acid sequence: CSVDPGQVNTEAFF.

The chain couples TRBV2 to TRBJ2-2; D might be TRBD1 (6 bases). V was cut by 6 bases and J by 4 bases, with 12 bases left in between. The germline gives CDR1 SNHLY, CDR2 FYNNEI. The CDR3 consists of 14 residues. CDR3 region: CASRRQESTGELFF. The CDR3 nucleotides read TGTGCCAGCAGGAGACAGGAGAGCACCGGGGAGCTGTTTTTT.

The rearrangement links TRBV9 to TRBJ2-1; 7 positions agree with TRBD2. The germline V gene has CDR1 SGDLS and CDR2 YYNGEE. With V trimmed by 1 base and J by 5 bases, 3 bases remained unmatched. This CDR3 has 14 residues. CDR3 sequence (DNA): TGTGCCAGCAGCGTATTCGGACTAGACAATGAGCAGTTCTTC. It is translated as CASSVFGLDNEQFF. The variable domain in full, completed from reference TRBV9 and TRBJ2-1, reads DSGVTQTPKHLITATGQRVTLRCSPRSGDLSVYWYQQSLDQGLQFLIQYYNGEERAKGNILERFSAQQFPDLHSELNLSSLELGDSALYFCASSVFGLDNEQFFGPGTRLTVL.